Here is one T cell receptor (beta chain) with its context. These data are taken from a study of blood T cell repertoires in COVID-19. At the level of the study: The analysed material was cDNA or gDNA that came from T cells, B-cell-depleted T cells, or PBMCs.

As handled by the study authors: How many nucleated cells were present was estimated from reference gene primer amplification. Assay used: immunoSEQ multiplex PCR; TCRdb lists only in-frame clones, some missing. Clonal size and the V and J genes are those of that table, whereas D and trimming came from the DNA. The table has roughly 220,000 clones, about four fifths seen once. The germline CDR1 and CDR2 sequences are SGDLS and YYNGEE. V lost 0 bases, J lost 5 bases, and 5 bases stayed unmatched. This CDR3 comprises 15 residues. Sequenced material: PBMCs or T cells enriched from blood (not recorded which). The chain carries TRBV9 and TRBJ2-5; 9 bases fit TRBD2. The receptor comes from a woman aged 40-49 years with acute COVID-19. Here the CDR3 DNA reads TGTGCCAGCAGCGTAGCAGCGGGAGGTGGGGAGACCCAGTACTTC. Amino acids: CASSVAAGGGETQYF.